This T cell receptor (beta chain) was retrieved from a study of T-cell reconstitution after alpha-beta-depleted transplantation in children. Using unique molecular identifiers, the investigators prepared the TCRbeta library. Via MiXCR, TCRdb re-called the PCR reads, giving one row per CDR3 protein. The sample lists around 490,000 distinct CDR3 sequences, 9.5% to 12% seen once, with around 15% in the top ten. Trimming at V came to 2 bases and at J to 3 bases, leaving 5 bases not matched to a gene. The germline V gene encodes CDR1 KGHDR and CDR2 SFDVKD. The length of the CDR3 is 15 residues. This clonotype showed up just a few times.

The chain combines TRBV24-1 with TRBJ2-7, with TRBD2 matching over 8 bases. This clonotype was sampled from a female patient under 10 years old who had a stem cell transplant for aplastic anemia, so the T cells may come from the graft donor. The sequenced sample was PBMCs, mostly from graft donor cells, obtained 180 days after TCRalphabeta/CD19-depleted stem cell transplant. In DNA, the CDR3 is TGTGCCACCAGTGATTCAGGGACTAGGGACTACGAGCAGTACTTC. This gives the protein CATSDSGTRDYEQYF.